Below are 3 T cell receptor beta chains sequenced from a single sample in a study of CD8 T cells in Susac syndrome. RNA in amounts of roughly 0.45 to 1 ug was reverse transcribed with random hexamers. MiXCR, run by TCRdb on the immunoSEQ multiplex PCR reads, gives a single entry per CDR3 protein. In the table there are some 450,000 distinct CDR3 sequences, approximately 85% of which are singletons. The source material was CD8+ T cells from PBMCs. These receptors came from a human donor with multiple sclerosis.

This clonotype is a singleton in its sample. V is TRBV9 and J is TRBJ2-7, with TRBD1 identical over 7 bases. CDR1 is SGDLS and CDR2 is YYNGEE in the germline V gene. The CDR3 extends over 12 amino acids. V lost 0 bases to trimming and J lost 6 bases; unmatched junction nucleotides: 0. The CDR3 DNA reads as TGTGCCAGCAGCGTAGACAGGGGCGAGCAGTACTTC. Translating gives CASSVDRGEQYF.

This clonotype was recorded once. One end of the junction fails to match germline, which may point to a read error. The chain's CDR3 is CASSVEAGDTETFF. CDR3 in DNA: TGTGCCAGCAGCGTAGAGGCCGGGGACACTGAAACTTTCTTT. The chain joins TRBV9 to TRBJ1-1; D may be TRBD1 (6 bases). Germline CDR1 SGDLS, CDR2 YYNGEE. The CDR3 contains 14 residues. The entire variable domain, with the rest obtained from reference TRBV9 and TRBJ1-1, is as follows: DSGVTQTPKHLITATGQRVTLRCSPRSGDLSVYWYQQSLDQGLQFLIQYYNGEERAKGNILERFSAQQFPDLHSELNLSSLELGDSALYFCASSVEAGDTETFFGQGTRLTVV.

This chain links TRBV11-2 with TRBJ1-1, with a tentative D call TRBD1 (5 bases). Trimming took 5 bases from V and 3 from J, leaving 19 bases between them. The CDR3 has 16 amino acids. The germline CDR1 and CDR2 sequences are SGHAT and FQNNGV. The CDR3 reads CASSHLQLAGHTEAFF. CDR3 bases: TGTGCCAGCAGCCATCTTCAGCTCGCAGGGCACACTGAAGCTTTCTTT.